This T cell receptor beta chain was captured by sequencing in a study of blood T cell repertoires in COVID-19. Looking at the study overall: Italy, Spain and the United States were the sources of the convalescent and acute COVID-19 samples. Sources were T cells, B-cell-depleted T cells, or PBMCs; the material itself was cDNA or gDNA.

Per the original data handling: Estimates of nucleated cell counts were drawn from the amplification of reference gene primers. Some clones are missing from TCRdb's copy, which holds only in-frame ones; the method was immunoSEQ multiplex PCR. V and J calls and clone size are given by that table; D and trimming were obtained from the DNA. The repertoire consists of fewer than 250,000 clones, with 65% to 85% occurring once and the leading ten covering 2.5% to 3.5%. Unmatched junction bases numbered 4, after V lost 3 bases and J lost 6 bases. Germline V gives CDR1 SGHRS, CDR2 YFSETQ. This CDR3 contains 15 residues. Only a few counts were recorded for this clone.

This clonotype was sampled from a man over 45 with active or convalescent COVID-19. Sequences were obtained from peripheral blood. The chain carries TRBV5-1 and TRBJ2-2; 11 bases are a match to TRBD2. The CDR3 DNA reads TGCGCCAGCAGCTCGACTAGCGGGATGCCCGGGGAGCTGTTTTTT. Translated, it gives CASSSTSGMPGELFF. Full variable domain (outside the CDR3, taken from reference TRBV5-1 and TRBJ2-2): KAGVTQTPRYLIKTRGQQVTLSCSPISGHRSVSWYQQTPGQGLQFLFEYFSETQRNKGNFPGRFSGRQFSNSRSEMNVSTLELGDSALYLCASSSTSGMPGELFFGEGSRLTVL.